The next 25 T cell receptor beta chains were all read from a single sample in a study of OX40 agonist ivuxolimab in advanced cancers. Some clones are missing from TCRdb's copy, which holds only in-frame ones; the method was immunoSEQ multiplex PCR. The sample records about 79,000 clones, about 88% being singletons. Sequencing was performed on CD4+ or CD8+ T cells sorted from blood, taken in a trial of the OX40 agonist ivuxolimab. The receptors were sampled from an adult with an advanced solid tumor such as melanoma, head and neck, liver or kidney cancer.

V and J are TRBV18 and TRBJ1-2, with a weak D call TRBD1 (5 bases). The V and J ends lost 4 bases and 3 bases respectively, with 6 bases between them. Germline lookup yields CDR1 KGHSH and CDR2 LQKENI. The CDR3 is 12 amino acids. The chain's CDR3 is CASSLQDYGYTF. The CDR3 bases are TGTGCCAGCTCACTACAGGACTATGGCTACACCTTC.

This chain connects TRBV29-1 to TRBJ2-1; D unclear. The CDR3 loop spans 12 amino acids. V lost 3 bases to trimming and J lost 6 bases, with 9 bases between them. Germline loops: CDR1 SQVTM, CDR2 ANQGSEA. CDR3 sequence: CSVDFSSNEQFF. Here the CDR3 DNA reads TGCAGCGTTGACTTTAGCTCCAATGAGCAGTTCTTC.

V is TRBV27 and J is TRBJ2-1; perhaps TRBD1 as D (6 bases). With 1 base removed from V and 2 bases from J, the gap between germline ends came to 9 bases. CDR3 length equals 15 residues. Germline lookup yields CDR1 MNHEY and CDR2 SMNVEV (reference sequence). The DNA of the CDR3 is TGTGCCAGCAGTTTATTCAGGGGCCCCTACAATGAGCAGTTCTTC. Its translation: CASSLFRGPYNEQFF.

The chain combines TRBV6-1 with TRBJ2-5, with D unresolved. CDR1 MNHNS and CDR2 SASEGT come from the germline V gene. This CDR3 comprises 13 residues. The V end was cut by 3 bases, the J end by 5 bases, with 10 bases between. This CDR3 is CASSDWAEETQYF. In DNA form, the CDR3 reads TGTGCCAGCAGTGATTGGGCAGAGGAGACCCAGTACTTC.

The chain is built from TRBV5-4 and TRBJ2-7, with 7 bases identical to TRBD1. Germline V gene lookup returns CDR1 SGHNT and CDR2 YYREEE (reference sequence). The CDR3 extends over 16 amino acids. V lost 4 bases to trimming and J lost 1 base; unmatched junction nucleotides: 11. The CDR3 coding sequence is TGTGCCAGCAGCCGAACAGGGGTCGCTCTATCCTACGAGCAGTACTTC. Translating it yields CASSRTGVALSYEQYF.

The chain employs TRBV9 and TRBJ1-3; D not resolved. The ends were cut back, 3 bases at V and 0 bases at J, with 7 bases in the middle. This CDR3 is built from 14 residues. In germline, CDR1 is SGDLS, CDR2 YYNGEE. The CDR3 region is CASSAPPSGNTIYF. In DNA, the CDR3 is TGTGCCAGCAGCGCTCCCCCCTCTGGAAACACCATATATTTT.

The chain has TRBV5-4 and TRBJ2-5, with D perhaps TRBD1 or TRBD2 (6 bases each). The CDR3 spans 14 residues. Germline CDR1 and CDR2: SGHNT and YYREEE (reference sequence). V was cut by 1 base and J by 5 bases, with 12 bases left in between. CDR3 sequence: CASSLPGAGETQYF. CDR3 bases: TGTGCCAGCAGCTTGCCGGGGGCGGGGGAGACCCAGTACTTC.

This clone occurred once. The CDR3 DNA is TGTGCCAGTGGGACGGCAAGCCGTCAAGAGACCCAGTACTTC. Protein: CASGTASRQETQYF. The chain uses TRBV19 and TRBJ2-5; possibly TRBD1 or TRBD2 for D (5 bases each). Germline-derived CDR1 and CDR2 are LNHDA and SQIVND (reference sequence). This CDR3 is built from 14 residues. Trimming took off 8 bases at V and 2 bases at J, with 15 bases between the two ends.

This clone was detected a few times. This chain links TRBV11-2 with TRBJ1-3, with TRBD1 matching 7 bases. V lost 5 bases, J lost 1 base, and 8 bases stayed unmatched. The CDR3 is 16 residues long. The germline CDR1 and CDR2 sequences are SGHAT and FQNNGV. Here the CDR3 reads CASSEQQGRSGNTIYF. CDR3 DNA sequence: TGTGCCAGCAGCGAACAACAGGGGAGGTCTGGAAACACCATATATTTT.

V and J are TRBV6-1 and TRBJ1-2; D is unclear. V lost 1 base and J lost 5, with 8 bases in between. The CDR3 extends over 13 amino acids. Germline CDR1 MNHNS, CDR2 SASEGT. This CDR3 is CASSEGVGYGYTF. Here the CDR3 DNA reads TGTGCCAGCAGTGAAGGGGTGGGGTATGGCTACACCTTC.

The chain recombines TRBV10-2 with TRBJ2-1, with unresolved D. Trimming shortened V by 6 bases and J by 0 bases, and 3 bases separated the two germline ends. The CDR3 runs 12 residues. CDR1 WSHSY and CDR2 SAAADI come from the germline V gene. In nucleotides, the CDR3 is TGCGCCAGCAGGCCCTCCTACAATGAGCAGTTCTTC. It specifies CASRPSYNEQFF.

The chain combines TRBV27 with TRBJ2-2; D is undetermined. This CDR3 is built from 14 residues. The V and J ends lost 3 bases and 1 base respectively, with 6 bases between them. CDR1 is MNHEY and CDR2 is SMNVEV in the germline V gene (reference sequence). CDR3 sequence: CASSFPGNTGELFF. CDR3 DNA: TGTGCCAGCAGTTTCCCAGGGAACACCGGGGAGCTGTTTTTT.

This sequence joins TRBV5-4 and TRBJ1-2, with a weak D call TRBD1 (5 bases). The germline V gene has CDR1 SGHNT and CDR2 YYREEE (reference sequence). This CDR3 comprises 15 residues. Trimming stripped 1 base from V and 0 bases from J, with 10 bases between. CDR3 bases: TGTGCCAGCAGCTTGAAGGGGCCTCCTAACTATGGCTACACCTTC. It specifies CASSLKGPPNYGYTF.

The chain links TRBV9 to TRBJ2-3, with D uncertain. The CDR3 loop spans 14 amino acids. Germline CDR1 is SGDLS and CDR2 is YYNGEE. V was trimmed by 0 bases and J by 6 bases, leaving 11 bases between them. CDR3 amino acids: CASSVGLLGDTQYF. DNA of the CDR3: TGTGCCAGCAGCGTAGGACTCCTCGGGGATACGCAGTATTTT.

The chain joins TRBV28 to TRBJ1-1; D is possibly TRBD1 (5 bases). Per the germline V gene, CDR1 is MDHEN and CDR2 is SYDVKM. The CDR3 covers 15 residues. The V and J ends lost 2 bases and 4 bases respectively, with 14 bases between them. The CDR3 DNA sequence: TGTGCCAGCAGTTTAAGGGGCGCGTATGGCACTGAAGCTTTCTTT. Amino acid sequence: CASSLRGAYGTEAFF.

This sequence joins TRBV7-3 and TRBJ2-5, with D hard to call. The CDR3 has 13 amino acids. Germline-derived CDR1 and CDR2 are SGHTA and FQGTGA. Trimming removed 2 bases from V and 4 bases from J, with 8 bases in between. The CDR3 loop reads CASSLLIGETQYF. The DNA for the CDR3 is TGTGCCAGCAGCTTATTAATTGGAGAGACCCAGTACTTC.

The chain employs TRBV9 and TRBJ2-3; D possibly corresponds to TRBD2 (5 bases). The CDR3 extends over 14 amino acids. CDR1 is SGDLS, CDR2 YYNGEE, per germline. Trimming left V 3 bases short and J 2 bases short, with 10 bases between. In DNA, the CDR3 is TGTGCCAGCAGCGCCGAGACTATCACAGATACGCAGTATTTT. Translation: CASSAETITDTQYF.

The V and J genes are TRBV10-2 and TRBJ2-7; TRBD1 matches at 7 bases. Trimming took 4 bases from V and 2 from J; bases not matched to a gene: 5. The CDR3 runs to 14 residues. Looked up from germline, CDR1 is WSHSY and CDR2 is SAAADI. This CDR3 is CASSARQGTYEQYF. The DNA for the CDR3 is TGCGCCAGCAGTGCCAGACAGGGAACCTACGAGCAGTACTTC.

The chain's CDR3 is CASSSGQYFDTQYF. Written as DNA, the CDR3 is TGTGCCAGCAGCTCGGGACAATATTTCGATACGCAGTATTTT. The V gene is TRBV5-4, the J gene TRBJ2-3; a weak D match, TRBD1 (6 bases). The V end was cut by 3 bases, the J end by 6 bases, with 14 bases between. The germline gives CDR1 SGHNT, CDR2 YYREEE (reference sequence). The CDR3 has 14 residues.

The V and J genes are TRBV19 and TRBJ2-5, with D possibly being TRBD1 (6 bases). Trimming shortened V by 5 bases and J by 3 bases, and 16 bases separated the two germline ends. CDR1 LNHDA and CDR2 SQIVND come from the germline V gene (reference sequence). The CDR3 contains 15 residues. CDR3 sequence (DNA): TGTGCCAGTAGTTGGACAGTCAGGAAAGAAGAGACCCAGTACTTC. Protein product: CASSWTVRKEETQYF.

The genes are TRBV6-5 and TRBJ2-1; possible D gene TRBD2, 5 bases. V lost 2 bases and J lost 7, with 9 bases in between. Germline lookup yields CDR1 MNHEY and CDR2 SVGAGI. The CDR3 has 13 residues. The CDR3 region is CASSYGLANEQFF. CDR3 in DNA: TGTGCCAGCAGTTACGGACTCGCGAATGAGCAGTTCTTC.

The V gene is TRBV4-1, the J gene TRBJ1-1; D is possibly TRBD1 (5 bases). V was shortened by 0 bases and J by 1 base, with 9 bases between the two germline ends. The CDR3 loop spans 15 amino acids. Per the germline V gene, CDR1 is MGHRA and CDR2 is YSYEKL. CDR3 nucleotides: TGCGCCAGCAGCCAAGACGCGGGGACGAACACTGAAGCTTTCTTT. Translated, it gives CASSQDAGTNTEAFF.

The CDR3 loop reads CAISREADEQFF. The CDR3 nucleotides read TGTGCCATCAGCCGGGAGGCGGATGAGCAGTTCTTC. The chain uses TRBV10-3 and TRBJ2-1; 7 positions match TRBD2. The CDR3 is 12 residues long. The germline CDR1 and CDR2 sequences are ENHRY and SYGVKD. J was trimmed by 8 bases and V by 6 bases; bases with no gene match: 4.

The table lists this clone with a few counts. The chain couples TRBV27 to TRBJ1-1; weak D call: TRBD1 (6 bases). Germline-derived CDR1 and CDR2 are MNHEY and SMNVEV (reference sequence). Trimming shortened V by 2 bases and J by 3 bases, and 13 bases separated the two germline ends. The CDR3 contains 15 residues. In DNA form, the CDR3 reads TGTGCCAGCAGTTTACAGGGGCGCGGGTACACTGAAGCTTTCTTT. Protein sequence: CASSLQGRGYTEAFF.

This chain joins TRBV7-2 and TRBJ2-3; tentatively, D is TRBD1 (6 bases). V was shortened by 2 bases and J by 4 bases, with 13 bases between the two germline ends. The length of the CDR3 is 15 residues. The germline gives CDR1 SGHTA, CDR2 FQGNSA. The DNA of the CDR3 is TGTGCCAGCAGCTTATTCCCGCAGGGGCCAGATACGCAGTATTTT. This gives the protein CASSLFPQGPDTQYF.